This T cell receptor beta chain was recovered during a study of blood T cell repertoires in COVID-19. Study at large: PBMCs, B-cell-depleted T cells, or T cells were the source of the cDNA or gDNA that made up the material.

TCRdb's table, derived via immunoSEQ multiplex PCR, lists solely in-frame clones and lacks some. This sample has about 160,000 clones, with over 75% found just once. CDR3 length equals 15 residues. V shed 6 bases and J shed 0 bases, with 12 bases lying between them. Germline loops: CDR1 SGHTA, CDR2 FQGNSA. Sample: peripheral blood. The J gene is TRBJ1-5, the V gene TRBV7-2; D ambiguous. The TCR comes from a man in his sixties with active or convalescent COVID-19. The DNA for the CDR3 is TGTGCCAGCAGTCTTGCCTCTAATAGCAATCAGCCCCAGCATTTT. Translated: CASSLASNSNQPQHF.